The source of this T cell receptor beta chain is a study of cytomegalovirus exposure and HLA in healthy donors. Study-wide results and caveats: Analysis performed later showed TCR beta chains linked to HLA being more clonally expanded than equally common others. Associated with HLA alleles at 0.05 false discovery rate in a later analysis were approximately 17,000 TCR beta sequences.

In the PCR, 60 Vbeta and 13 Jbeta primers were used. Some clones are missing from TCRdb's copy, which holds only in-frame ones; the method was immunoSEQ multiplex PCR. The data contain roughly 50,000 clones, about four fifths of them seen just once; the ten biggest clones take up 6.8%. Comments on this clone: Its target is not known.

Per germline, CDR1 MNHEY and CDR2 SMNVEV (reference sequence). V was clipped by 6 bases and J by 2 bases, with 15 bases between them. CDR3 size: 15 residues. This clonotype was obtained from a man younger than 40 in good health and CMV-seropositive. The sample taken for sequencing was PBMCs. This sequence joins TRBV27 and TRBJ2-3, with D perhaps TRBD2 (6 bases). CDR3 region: CASSLGGPYTDTQYF. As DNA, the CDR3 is TGTGCCAGCAGCCTCGGGGGTCCCTACACAGATACGCAGTATTTT.